This T cell receptor (beta chain) was identified in a study of metastatic and nonmetastatic thyroid tumors. Study context: Malignant thyroid and benign thyroid patients provided blood and tumor or nodule tissue whose repertoires were compared.

This CDR3 region has 17 residues. Looked up from germline, CDR1 is DFQATT and CDR2 is SNEGSKA (reference sequence). J was trimmed by 2 bases and V by 5 bases; bases with no gene match: 10. As to this clone: Its specificity is unknown.

General study results and limits: According to reports, the diversity of TCR beta was significantly higher in malignant thyroid tumors than in benign nodules, and this held in both blood and tumor samples.

Methods used by the authors: Clinicopathological groups supplied CDR3 differences that were used to build a distant-metastasis classifier for papillary thyroid cancer. MiXCR re-clonotyped the PCR reads for TCRdb. V and J calls and clone size were set by TCRdb, not the authors. The table lists about 20,000 clones, approximately 30% of them singletons. Every patient was untreated before thyroid surgery. The sequence was collected from a female donor with papillary thyroid cancer or a benign thyroid nodule (not recorded which). Some clones in this sample may be carry-over from other donors' samples. The sequenced material came from tumor tissue. The chain couples TRBV20-1 to TRBJ2-3; 13 bases map to TRBD2. The CDR3 region has the DNA TGCAGTGCTCCCGGGACTAGCGGGATCTTACACACAGATACGCAGTATTTT. Its translation: CSAPGTSGILHTDTQYF.